This entry lists 19 T cell receptor beta chains sequenced from one sample in a study of CD8+CD57+ T cells in acquired aplastic anemia (dated by TCRdb to 2016 to 2019). Sequencer: Illumina HiSeq 2000. TCR beta VDJ combination and CDR3 sequence profiling used genomic DNA as the template. TCRdb reworked the public reads: Q25 trimming with fastp, MiXCR clone assembly, productive beta chains retained. Every distinct CDR3 protein forms one entry, paired with its most common genes and DNA. The sample table contains 250,000 to 300,000 distinct CDR3 sequences; only one count was recorded for under 60% of them. The ten largest clonotypes hold under 1.5% of the sample. Expansion of CD8+CD57+ cells had been shown by flow cytometry in the patients chosen for sequencing. The sample consisted of sorted CD4+, CD8+, or CD8+CD57+ T cells (not recorded which) from PBMCs. The receptors here all came from a human donor with aplastic anemia.

This clonotype was counted ten times or more. The J gene is TRBJ2-1, the V gene TRBV29-1; TRBD1 matches 7 bases. Germline-derived CDR1 and CDR2 are SQVTM and ANQGSEA. This CDR3 has 11 amino acids. Trimming at V came to 7 bases and at J to 7 bases, leaving 4 bases not matched to a gene. The CDR3 loop is CSGGQRNEQFF. CDR3 sequence (DNA): TGCAGCGGGGGACAGCGGAATGAGCAGTTCTTC.

The gene calls are TRBV7-9 and TRBJ2-2; 8 nucleotides line up with TRBD2. CDR1 and CDR2 (germline): SEHNR, FQNEAQ (reference sequence). V was clipped by 6 bases and J by 1 base; unmatched bases: 4. The CDR3 spans 15 residues. CDR3 DNA sequence: TGTGCCAGCAGGGACACTAGCGGGAACACCGGGGAGCTGTTTTTT. This sequence encodes CASRDTSGNTGELFF.

At least ten counts were recorded for this clonotype. The V gene is TRBV6-1, the J gene TRBJ2-5; D is undetermined. The CDR3 spans 12 residues. V gave up 1 base and J gave up 3 bases, with 3 bases separating them. Germline V gene sequence: CDR1 MNHNS, CDR2 SASEGT. CDR3 amino acids: CASSEGEETQYF. The CDR3 region has the DNA TGTGCCAGCAGTGAAGGAGAAGAGACCCAGTACTTC.

Turning to this clonotype: At one end, the junction sequence differs from germline, possibly due to a read error. The genes are TRBV7-7 and TRBJ2-1; tentatively, D is TRBD2 (5 bases). CDR1 and CDR2 from the germline V gene are SSHAT and FNYEAQ (reference sequence). CDR3 size: 12 residues. The CDR3 spells CASRTGSNERFF. CDR3 DNA sequence: TGTGCCAGCAGGACGGGGAGCAATGAGCGGTTCTTC.

As for this clonotype: A read error may account for a junction end that differs from germline. The chain recombines TRBV2 with TRBJ1-4, with D possibly matching TRBD1 (5 bases). Germline CDR1 reads SNHLY; CDR2 reads FYNNEI. CDR3 size: 14 residues. The CDR3 DNA sequence: TGTGCCACCGTCGAGGGGACGGCTAATGGAAAACTGTTTTTT. This sequence encodes CATVEGTANGKLFF.

The CDR3 coding sequence is TGTGCCAGCAGTTACGTGCAGGGTAGTACGTACGAGCAGTACTTC. It yields the protein CASSYVQGSTYEQYF. This chain joins TRBV6-5 and TRBJ2-7, with a tentative D call TRBD1 (5 bases). The V end was cut by 2 bases, the J end by 4 bases, with 15 bases between. The CDR3 covers 15 residues. Germline V gives CDR1 MNHEY, CDR2 SVGAGI.

This clonotype occurred a few times. The chain joins TRBV2 to TRBJ2-3; 7 nucleotides agree with TRBD2. Germline V gene data show CDR1 as SNHLY and CDR2 as FYNNEI. CDR3 size: 13 residues. Trimming removed 8 bases from V and 1 base from J; junction bases left unmatched: 3. The CDR3: CASGLAGTDTQYF. The CDR3 DNA reads as TGTGCCAGCGGTCTAGCGGGCACAGATACGCAGTATTTT. The variable domain in full, completed from reference TRBV2 and TRBJ2-3, reads EPEVTQTPSHQVTQMGQEVILRCVPISNHLYFYWYRQILGQKVEFLVSFYNNEISEKSEIFDDQFSVERPDGSNFTLKIRSTKLEDSAMYFCASGLAGTDTQYFGPGTRLTVL.

There are many counts of this clonotype. The gene calls are TRBV12-3 or TRBV12-4 and TRBJ2-5; tentatively, D is TRBD1 or TRBD2 (5 bases each). The V end was cut by 6 bases, the J end by 4 bases, with 15 bases between. The CDR3 runs to 14 residues. CDR3: CASRPGPFGETQYF. CDR3 sequence (DNA): TGTGCCAGCAGACCGGGACCCTTCGGAGAGACCCAGTACTTC.

This clonotype was recorded many times. The chain couples TRBV6-5 to TRBJ2-7, with D possibly TRBD1 on 6 matching bases. CDR1 MNHEY and CDR2 SVGAGI come from the germline V gene. The CDR3 is 15 residues long. Trimming took 6 bases from V and 4 from J, leaving 19 bases between them. The CDR3 is CASSRTGTQPYEQYF. CDR3 nucleotides: TGTGCCAGCAGCCGCACCGGGACACAACCTTACGAGCAGTACTTC.

This rearrangement joins TRBV4-3 to TRBJ2-7; D gene ambiguous. Germline CDR1 LGHNA, CDR2 YSLEER. The ends were cut back, 1 base at V and 3 bases at J, with 7 bases in the middle. This CDR3 contains 13 residues. CDR3 in amino acids: CASSQGKYYEQYF. Written as DNA, the CDR3 is TGCGCCAGCAGCCAAGGAAAATACTACGAGCAGTACTTC.

The chain links TRBV7-2 to TRBJ2-5; D is ambiguous. Germline V lookup: CDR1 SGHTA, CDR2 FQGNSA. The CDR3 loop spans 13 amino acids. With 6 bases removed from V and 5 bases from J, the gap between germline ends came to 13 bases. CDR3 coding DNA: TGTGCCAGCAGTTCTAGACTGACGGAGACCCAGTACTTC. It specifies CASSSRLTETQYF.

This chain connects TRBV20-1 to TRBJ2-1; perhaps D is TRBD1 or TRBD2 (5 bases each). The germline V gene encodes CDR1 DFQATT and CDR2 SNEGSKA (reference sequence). Trimming removed 6 bases at V and 8 bases at J, with 17 bases between. This CDR3 has 13 residues. DNA for the CDR3: TGCAGTGCAATCGCTCGGGGCTCAGATGAGCAGTTCTTC. Protein: CSAIARGSDEQFF.

The chain is built from TRBV6-5 and TRBJ1-6, with D possibly being TRBD1 (6 bases). This CDR3 spans 12 amino acids. Germline V gene data show CDR1 as MNHEY and CDR2 as SVGAGI. Trimming took off 4 bases at V and 12 bases at J, with 10 bases between the two ends. Here the CDR3 DNA reads TGTGCCAGCAGTTCACCAGGGGAACCCCTCCACTTT. Translation: CASSSPGEPLHF.

V is TRBV7-9 and J is TRBJ2-7; D might be TRBD2 (5 bases). V lost 2 bases to trimming and J lost 2 bases, with 7 bases between them. Germline assignment: CDR1 SEHNR and CDR2 FQNEAQ (reference sequence). This CDR3 contains 13 residues. The CDR3 sequence is CASSLLGAYEQYF. In DNA form, the CDR3 reads TGTGCCAGCAGCTTACTGGGAGCCTACGAGCAGTACTTC.

Worth noting for this clonotype: Because the CDR3 is missing its conserved closing phenylalanine or tryptophan, this is likely a read error. The V call is TRBV24-1, the J call TRBJ2-3; TRBD1 agrees at 8 bases. This CDR3 is 13 amino acids long. The J segment lost 3 bases and the V segment lost 9 bases, leaving 4 bases of the junction unmatched. Germline V gene data show CDR1 as KGHDR and CDR2 as SFDVKD. In DNA, the CDR3 is TGTGCCACCGAAGGACAGGGTACAGATACGCAGTATTCT. Translated: CATEGQGTDTQYS.

The CDR3 spells CASSLEPPQETQYF. CDR3 in DNA: TGTGCCAGCAGCTTAGAACCCCCGCAAGAGACCCAGTACTTC. The J gene is TRBJ2-5, the V gene TRBV7-9, with D hard to call. The CDR3 runs 14 residues. Germline V gene sequence: CDR1 SEHNR, CDR2 FQNEAQ (reference sequence). The V end was cut by 1 base, the J end by 2 bases, with 8 bases between.

This clonotype was found many times. The V and J genes are TRBV12-3 or TRBV12-4 and TRBJ2-1; TRBD2 agrees at 8 bases. This CDR3 spans 15 amino acids. V shed 3 bases, J shed 9 bases, and the junction held 10 bases outside the gene matches. For the CDR3, the DNA is TGTGCCAGCAGTTTCAGCGGGAGCGGTTTTACTGAGCAGTTCTTC. It translates to CASSFSGSGFTEQFF.

This clonotype occurred many times. The chain has TRBV10-3 and TRBJ1-1; tentatively, D is TRBD1 (5 bases). CDR1 ENHRY and CDR2 SYGVKD come from the germline V gene. CDR3 length: 15 amino acids. Between the trimmed V and J ends, which lost 5 bases and 0 bases, there was a span of 13 bases. In nucleotides, the CDR3 is TGTGCCATCAGTCAAGGGACGGTACTGAACACTGAAGCTTTCTTT. This encodes CAISQGTVLNTEAFF.

For this clonotype: Germline is not matched at one junction end, which may reflect a read error. V is TRBV5-1 and J is TRBJ2-7; TRBD2 aligns across 13 bases. There are 15 residues in the CDR3. Germline values: CDR1 SGHRS, CDR2 YFSETQ. The CDR3 is CASSHTSGRAYEQYF. The DNA of the CDR3 is TGTGCCAGCAGCCATACTAGCGGGAGGGCCTACGAGCAGTACTTC.